These 19 T cell receptor beta chains were all obtained from the same sample, sequenced in a study of Ad26.COV2.S vaccination and SARS-CoV-2 variants. Assay: immunoSEQ multiplex PCR; the TCRdb copy retains only in-frame clones and omits some. In the table there are hundreds of thousands of clones, around 92% of which are singletons. Treatment denoted: around 19 received Ad26.COV2.S at low or high dose, single or two shots; about 5 received placebo; per-sample allocation not given. Collection of the samples took place on day 63 after the first injection of vaccine or placebo. Sample: peripheral blood, taken in a trial of Ad26.COV2.S vaccine versus placebo. The receptors here all came from a person aged 18 to 59 who received the Ad26.COV2.S COVID-19 vaccine or a placebo.

The chain employs TRBV12-5 and TRBJ2-1; 7 nucleotides align to TRBD2. The CDR3 length is 15 residues. V shed 6 bases, J shed 6 bases, and the junction held 11 bases outside the gene matches. CDR1 is LGHNT and CDR2 is FRNRAP in the germline V gene. CDR3 region: CASGSGLVDGNEQFF. As DNA, the CDR3 is TGTGCTAGTGGATCCGGACTAGTGGATGGCAATGAGCAGTTCTTC.

The chain joins TRBV5-4 to TRBJ2-5; no clear D. CDR3 length equals 17 residues. V was trimmed by 4 bases and J by 2 bases, leaving 21 bases between them. Per the germline V gene, CDR1 is SGHNT and CDR2 is YYREEE (reference sequence). The CDR3 DNA is TGTGCCAGCAGCCTGGGCACTCGGTCGGGCAGACAAGAGACCCAGTACTTC. It specifies CASSLGTRSGRQETQYF.

The V and J genes are TRBV2 and TRBJ2-3; 9 nucleotides align to TRBD1. This CDR3 is built from 14 residues. Germline loops: CDR1 SNHLY, CDR2 FYNNEI. V lost 6 bases and J lost 3; bases outside the gene matches: 4. The CDR3 DNA reads TGTGCCAGCAGATGGGACAGGGTAACAGATACGCAGTATTTT. It encodes CASRWDRVTDTQYF.

The chain combines TRBV24-1 with TRBJ1-2, with a weak D call TRBD1 (6 bases). The CDR3 sequence is 13 residues long. Trimming cost V 7 bases and J 8 bases, with 16 bases left between them. Germline V gene sequence: CDR1 KGHDR, CDR2 SFDVKD. This CDR3 is CATREAGDGGYTF. In nucleotides, the CDR3 is TGTGCCACCAGGGAGGCAGGGGACGGAGGCTACACCTTC.

The V gene is TRBV30, the J gene TRBJ2-1; 10 nucleotides agree with TRBD1. CDR1 is GTSNPN, CDR2 SVGIG, per germline (reference sequence). V shed 2 bases and J 5 bases; nucleotides not matched to a gene: 9. The CDR3 has 16 amino acids. CDR3 DNA sequence: TGTGCCTGGAGTCTAAGGGGACAGGGGCGAAACAATGAGCAGTTCTTC. This translates into CAWSLRGQGRNNEQFF.

The chain links TRBV19 to TRBJ2-3; 8 positions match TRBD1. V was clipped by 5 bases and J by 0 bases; unmatched bases: 7. CDR3 size: 16 residues. CDR1 is LNHDA and CDR2 is SQIVND in the germline V gene (reference sequence). The CDR3 nucleotides are TGTGCCAGTAGTCTACAGGGGGTATCTAGCACAGATACGCAGTATTTT. This sequence encodes CASSLQGVSSTDTQYF.

The chain uses TRBV2 and TRBJ2-3; D unclear. The CDR3 runs 13 residues. The V end lost 3 bases, the J end lost 2 bases, and 6 bases lay between the germline ends. Germline CDR1 and CDR2: SNHLY and FYNNEI. CDR3 region: CASSEGFTDTQYF. The CDR3 region has the DNA TGTGCCAGCAGTGAGGGCTTCACAGATACGCAGTATTTT.

This clone was seen a handful of times. Other nucleotide sequences in the sample specify the same CDR3. The chain is built from TRBV18 and TRBJ2-7; TRBD2 matches 11 bases. Per the germline V gene, CDR1 is KGHSH and CDR2 is LQKENI. The V gene end was trimmed by 3 bases and the J gene end by 3 bases; junction bases not matched to a gene: 4. The CDR3 totals 15 residues. The CDR3 here is CASSPGTSGIYEQYF. The CDR3 bases are TGTGCCAGCTCACCCGGGACTAGCGGAATCTACGAGCAGTACTTC.

With respect to this clone: The germline gene is not matched at one end of the junction; a read error may be the cause. CDR3 residues: CSARGEVF. As DNA, the CDR3 is TGCAGTGCTAGGGGTGAAGTCTTC. The J gene is TRBJ2-1, the V gene TRBV20-1; no clear D gene. From germline, CDR1 is DFQATT and CDR2 SNEGSKA (reference sequence). The CDR3 is made up of 8 amino acids.

Here the CDR3 reads CASSPPYRGRTEAFF. CDR3 DNA: TGTGCCAGCAGCCCCCCTTACAGGGGAAGGACTGAAGCTTTCTTT. This chain connects TRBV5-8 to TRBJ1-1; 7 positions agree with TRBD1. V shed 4 bases and J 5 bases; nucleotides not matched to a gene: 11. Germline V gene data show CDR1 as SGHTS and CDR2 as YDEGEE. This CDR3 has 15 residues.

The rearrangement links TRBV5-6 to TRBJ2-5; the D call may be TRBD1 or TRBD2 (5 bases each). The CDR3 sequence is 15 residues long. The V end lost 7 bases, the J end lost 7 bases, and 23 bases lay between the germline ends. Looked up from germline, CDR1 is SGHDT and CDR2 is YYEEEE. CDR3 in DNA: TGTGCCAGCCGTGCGTGGGACGGTGCTCTCTGGACCCAGTACTTC. Encoded protein: CASRAWDGALWTQYF.

This clone has just one count. The chain carries TRBV7-9 and TRBJ2-3; 11 nucleotides agree with TRBD2. This CDR3 has 14 residues. CDR1 and CDR2 from the germline V gene are SEHNR and FQNEAQ (reference sequence). Unmatched junction bases numbered 4, after V lost 3 bases and J lost 8 bases. The CDR3 DNA is TGTGCCAGCAGCTTTATTCTAGCGGGAGGTACGCAGTATTTT. Protein sequence: CASSFILAGGTQYF.

The chain carries TRBV27 and TRBJ2-1; the D gene is possibly TRBD1 (5 bases). Trimming cost V 2 bases and J 8 bases, with 10 bases left between them. Germline V CDR1 and CDR2: MNHEY, SMNVEV (reference sequence). This CDR3 has 13 residues. This CDR3 is CASSLGRAYEQFF. CDR3 DNA sequence: TGTGCCAGCAGTTTAGGCAGGGCCTATGAGCAGTTCTTC.

The chain employs TRBV10-1 and TRBJ1-6; D remains ambiguous. The germline V gene has CDR1 WNHNN and CDR2 SYGVQD (reference sequence). The V and J ends lost 4 bases and 9 bases respectively, with 10 bases between them. This CDR3 is built from 13 residues. The chain's CDR3 is CASSGTFGSPLHF. The DNA for the CDR3 is TGCGCCAGCAGTGGGACGTTTGGTTCACCCCTCCACTTT.

The chain employs TRBV7-9 and TRBJ1-3; D remains ambiguous. Germline loops: CDR1 SEHNR, CDR2 FQNEAQ (reference sequence). This CDR3 is 13 amino acids long. Between the trimmed V and J ends, which lost 1 base and 5 bases, there was a span of 6 bases. CDR3 residues: CASSLEGRNTIYF. In DNA, the CDR3 is TGTGCCAGCAGCTTAGAAGGGAGAAACACCATATATTTT.

The chain recombines TRBV7-9 with TRBJ2-1; a possible D gene is TRBD1 (6 bases). The CDR3 has 16 amino acids. Trimming took off 4 bases at V and 6 bases at J, with 19 bases between the two ends. Germline V gives CDR1 SEHNR, CDR2 FQNEAQ (reference sequence). This chain's CDR3 is CASSSLLSAGANEQFF. In nucleotides, the CDR3 is TGTGCCAGCAGCTCCTTGCTTAGCGCAGGGGCCAATGAGCAGTTCTTC.

J is TRBJ2-7 and V is TRBV6-5; unclear D gene. This CDR3 has 12 amino acids. The germline V and J ends were trimmed by 7 bases and 4 bases, with 11 bases remaining between them. CDR1 is MNHEY, CDR2 SVGAGI, per germline. Written as DNA, the CDR3 is TGTGCCAGCAAGTCGGCAGTTTACGAGCAGTACTTC. It encodes CASKSAVYEQYF.

The gene calls are TRBV6-1 and TRBJ2-7, with a weak D call TRBD2 (6 bases). Looked up from germline, CDR1 is MNHNS and CDR2 is SASEGT. Between the trimmed V and J ends, which lost 0 bases and 0 bases, there was a span of 12 bases. The CDR3 sequence is 16 residues long. The DNA of the CDR3 is TGTGCCAGCAGTGAAGCGGCGGGGTTTCACTCCTACGAGCAGTACTTC. Protein sequence: CASSEAAGFHSYEQYF.

The chain is built from TRBV7-2 and TRBJ2-5, with TRBD2 identical over 9 bases. With 1 base clipped from V and 0 bases from J, the junction kept 3 bases outside the gene matches. This CDR3 comprises 16 residues. CDR1 is SGHTA and CDR2 is FQGNSA in the germline V gene. Here the CDR3 DNA reads TGTGCCAGCAGCTTAGTCGGCGGGGGGGACCAAGAGACCCAGTACTTC. It specifies CASSLVGGGDQETQYF.